The 25 T cell receptor beta chains below were found in one sample sequenced in a study of T cell responses to AZD1222 COVID-19 vaccine. Method: immunoSEQ multiplex PCR; TCRdb's copy keeps in-frame clones and lacks some. The sample includes 90,000 to 150,000 clones, about nine tenths of them seen just once. The specimen comprised peripheral blood, sampled on day 0 of AZD1222 vaccination. The receptors were sampled from an adult in good health.

This clone was counted between two and nine times. The V call is TRBV19, the J call TRBJ2-1, with 8 bases that match TRBD1. This CDR3 is built from 17 residues. The germline V gene encodes CDR1 LNHDA and CDR2 SQIVND (reference sequence). The V and J ends lost 6 bases and 3 bases, in that order; junction bases with no gene match: 13. Here the CDR3 reads CASSLDLRQGIYNEQFF. In DNA, the CDR3 is TGTGCCAGTAGCCTAGATCTTAGACAGGGGATCTACAATGAGCAGTTCTTC.

CDR3 in DNA: TGTGCCAGTAGTACTGAGGCGCGGCCAAGGGTTGCGGCTGGGGCCAACGTCCTGACTTTC. Residues: CASSTEARPRVAAGANVLTF. The V and J genes are TRBV19 and TRBJ2-6; D gene ambiguous. The germline V gene encodes CDR1 LNHDA and CDR2 SQIVND (reference sequence). V was pared by 4 bases and J by 2 bases, with 24 bases between. The CDR3 has 20 residues.

The V gene is TRBV19, the J gene TRBJ1-5; the D gene is possibly TRBD1 (6 bases). The ends were cut back, 5 bases at V and 4 bases at J, with 12 bases in the middle. Per germline, CDR1 LNHDA and CDR2 SQIVND (reference sequence). This CDR3 region has 14 residues. CDR3 loop: CASSHGQHNQPQHF. The DNA for the CDR3 is TGTGCCAGTAGTCACGGACAGCATAATCAGCCCCAGCATTTT.

The rearrangement joins TRBV5-4 to TRBJ2-5; tentatively, D is TRBD1 (5 bases). Germline-derived CDR1 and CDR2 are SGHNT and YYREEE (reference sequence). The CDR3 covers 13 residues. The V end lost 0 bases, the J end lost 3 bases, and 6 bases lay between the germline ends. The CDR3 here is CASSLGREETQYF. The CDR3 coding sequence is TGTGCCAGCAGCTTGGGCAGGGAAGAGACCCAGTACTTC. The variable domain in full, completed from reference TRBV5-4 and TRBJ2-5, reads ETGVTQSPTHLIKTRGQQVTLRCSSQSGHNTVSWYQQALGQGPQFIFQYYREEENGRGNFPPRFSGLQFPNYSSELNVNALELDDSALYLCASSLGREETQYFGPGTRLLVL.

The chain carries TRBV14 and TRBJ1-6; no definite D call. V lost 5 bases to trimming and J lost 7 bases, with 9 bases between them. The CDR3 spans 13 residues. CDR1 is SGHDN and CDR2 is FVKESK in the germline V gene. As DNA, the CDR3 is TGTGCCAGCAGCTTAACCTGGAATTCACCCCTCCACTTT. Its translation is CASSLTWNSPLHF.

The chain carries TRBV2 and TRBJ2-3, with 7 bases aligning to TRBD2. The CDR3 contains 15 residues. With 8 bases clipped from V and 2 bases from J, the junction kept 10 bases outside the gene matches. The germline CDR1 and CDR2 sequences are SNHLY and FYNNEI. The CDR3 sequence is CASGRRGTITDTQYF. The DNA for the CDR3 is TGTGCCAGCGGGCGGCGGGGGACCATCACAGATACGCAGTATTTT.

The gene calls are TRBV9 and TRBJ2-3; D tentatively reads TRBD1 or TRBD2 (5 bases each). V dropped 2 bases and J dropped 4 bases, with 11 bases sitting between them. The CDR3 runs to 14 residues. CDR1 is SGDLS and CDR2 is YYNGEE in the germline V gene. The CDR3 is CASSVTLGADTQYF. The CDR3 DNA sequence: TGTGCCAGCAGCGTGACTCTGGGGGCAGATACGCAGTATTTT.

This clone was seen more than once but under ten times. The chain joins TRBV2 to TRBJ2-7; 7 positions agree with TRBD1. The CDR3 extends over 14 amino acids. Germline trimming cut 6 bases from V and 10 bases from J; bases unmatched to any gene: 15. Germline loops: CDR1 SNHLY, CDR2 FYNNEI. CDR3 sequence: CASSLQGFMQIQYF. Here the CDR3 DNA reads TGTGCCAGCAGCCTACAGGGGTTCATGCAAATTCAGTACTTC.

The V call is TRBV29-1, the J call TRBJ1-1, with D possibly being TRBD1 (5 bases). The CDR3 has 12 residues. V was pared by 7 bases and J by 2 bases, with 11 bases between. Germline lookup yields CDR1 SQVTM and CDR2 ANQGSEA. The CDR3 DNA follows: TGCAGCGGACAGCTTATTAACACTGAAGCTTTCTTT. Encoded protein: CSGQLINTEAFF.

The V and J genes are TRBV6-1 and TRBJ2-5; D gene ambiguous. Trimming removed 3 bases at V and 7 bases at J, with 15 bases between. The CDR3 covers 14 residues. CDR1 and CDR2 from the germline V gene are MNHNS and SASEGT. The CDR3 loop reads CASSESVAVGTQYF. CDR3 DNA sequence: TGTGCCAGCAGTGAGTCGGTGGCGGTAGGGACCCAGTACTTC.

In this sample, this clone turned up a few times. This sequence joins TRBV10-3 and TRBJ1-5, with D perhaps TRBD1 (6 bases). Germline-derived CDR1 and CDR2 are ENHRY and SYGVKD. Trimming took off 7 bases at V and 4 bases at J, with 11 bases between the two ends. The CDR3 length is 13 residues. The CDR3 nucleotides are TGTGCCATCACGGGAGACAGGAATCAGCCCCAGCATTTT. Protein sequence: CAITGDRNQPQHF.

The chain carries TRBV10-3 and TRBJ2-1, with 10 bases that match TRBD2. The V and J ends lost 5 bases and 2 bases, in that order; junction bases with no gene match: 9. This CDR3 is 17 amino acids long. Germline-derived CDR1 and CDR2 are ENHRY and SYGVKD. CDR3 in DNA: TGTGCCATCAGTCGTAGCGGGGGGCCAAACGCCTACAATGAGCAGTTCTTC. It is translated as CAISRSGGPNAYNEQFF.

The chain combines TRBV11-2 with TRBJ1-1, with D maybe TRBD1 (6 bases). CDR1 and CDR2 from the germline V gene are SGHAT and FQNNGV. With 5 bases removed from V and 0 bases from J, the gap between germline ends came to 10 bases. The CDR3 is 14 amino acids. The CDR3 protein is CASSHWTVNTEAFF. The DNA for the CDR3 is TGTGCCAGCAGCCATTGGACAGTGAACACTGAAGCTTTCTTT.

A few counts support this clone. CDR3 in amino acids: CASSIRQGARLNYEQYF. In DNA, the CDR3 is TGTGCCAGTAGTATCCGACAGGGCGCAAGATTGAACTACGAGCAGTACTTC. The J gene is TRBJ2-7, the V gene TRBV19, with 7 bases aligning to TRBD1. The germline gives CDR1 LNHDA, CDR2 SQIVND (reference sequence). V shed 3 bases and J 3 bases; nucleotides not matched to a gene: 14. The CDR3 extends over 17 amino acids.

This chain uses TRBV9 with TRBJ2-1; TRBD1 matches at 11 bases. Germline CDR1 is SGDLS and CDR2 is YYNGEE. The V and J ends lost 3 bases and 4 bases, in that order; junction bases with no gene match: 6. The CDR3 is 16 residues long. The CDR3 DNA is TGTGCCAGCAGCGCCACCGGGACAGGGGGTTACAATGAGCAGTTCTTC. This sequence encodes CASSATGTGGYNEQFF.

The rearrangement uses TRBV2 and TRBJ1-1; possible D gene TRBD1, 5 bases. Per the germline V gene, CDR1 is SNHLY and CDR2 is FYNNEI. The V and J ends lost 6 bases and 1 base respectively, with 12 bases between them. The CDR3 extends over 14 amino acids. The CDR3 nucleotides read TGTGCCAGCAGGGCCGGGACGGCGAACACTGAAGCTTTCTTT. This encodes CASRAGTANTEAFF.

CDR3 DNA: TGTGCCAGCGGGCTGGTCACCGGGGAGCTGTTTTTT. As protein: CASGLVTGELFF. The V call is TRBV2, the J call TRBJ2-2; D not resolved. V lost 8 bases and J lost 4, with 8 bases in between. Germline loops: CDR1 SNHLY, CDR2 FYNNEI. The CDR3 loop spans 12 amino acids.

CDR3 coding DNA: TGTGCCAGCAGTTACTCCGGGACAGGGATTCGGCATGAGCAGTTCTTC. Translated, it gives CASSYSGTGIRHEQFF. The rearrangement uses TRBV6-5 and TRBJ2-1, with TRBD1 identical over 9 bases. CDR1 and CDR2 (germline): MNHEY, SVGAGI. CDR3 length: 16 residues. Germline trimming cut 0 bases from V and 8 bases from J; bases unmatched to any gene: 8.

This sequence joins TRBV9 and TRBJ2-6; D not certain. V dropped 6 bases and J dropped 2 bases, with 12 bases sitting between them. Germline CDR1 reads SGDLS; CDR2 reads YYNGEE. The CDR3 has 15 residues. This chain's CDR3 is CASTPALAGANVLTF. The CDR3 nucleotides are TGTGCCAGCACTCCCGCGCTGGCTGGGGCCAACGTCCTGACTTTC.

The chain carries TRBV3-1 (or the pseudogene TRBV3-2) and TRBJ2-2, with a tentative D call TRBD2 (5 bases). The germline V and J ends were trimmed by 4 bases and 0 bases, with 15 bases remaining between them. Germline loops: CDR1 LGHDT, CDR2 YNNKEL (reference sequence). There are 17 residues in the CDR3. CDR3 residues: CASSPREGLTNTGELFF. CDR3 sequence (DNA): TGTGCCAGCAGCCCCCGAGAGGGCCTCACGAACACCGGGGAGCTGTTTTTT.

This clone has only a few counts. The chain is built from TRBV4-1 and TRBJ2-3; 11 bases are a match to TRBD2. The CDR3 has 16 amino acids. V trimming: 2 bases; J trimming: 1 base; junction bases outside the gene matches: 2. Per germline, CDR1 MGHRA and CDR2 YSYEKL. The CDR3 here is CASSQPSGGRTDTQYF. The DNA for the CDR3 is TGCGCCAGCAGCCAACCTAGCGGGGGGCGCACAGATACGCAGTATTTT.

CDR3 sequence reads: CASSALPGGTDTQYF. The CDR3 nucleotides are TGCGCCAGCAGCGCACTACCGGGTGGGACAGATACGCAGTATTTT. The J gene is TRBJ2-3, the V gene TRBV5-1; D gene unclear. CDR3 length: 15 residues. Between the trimmed V and J ends, which lost 4 bases and 3 bases, there was a span of 15 bases. Germline V lookup: CDR1 SGHRS, CDR2 YFSETQ.

The V gene is TRBV2, the J gene TRBJ1-2, with D uncertain. Germline V gene lookup returns CDR1 SNHLY and CDR2 FYNNEI. V shed 6 bases and J shed 8 bases, with 10 bases lying between them. The length of the CDR3 is 11 residues. In nucleotides, the CDR3 is TGTGCCAGCAGCCTCTCGACGGGCTACACCTTC. Protein: CASSLSTGYTF.

The chain combines TRBV28 with TRBJ1-3; D not resolved. The germline V gene encodes CDR1 MDHEN and CDR2 SYDVKM. The ends were cut back, 4 bases at V and 0 bases at J, with 7 bases in the middle. The CDR3 consists of 14 residues. Here the CDR3 DNA reads TGTGCCAGCAGTTCCCAGAACTCTGGAAACACCATATATTTT. This sequence encodes CASSSQNSGNTIYF. Based on the CDR3 plus reference TRBV28 and TRBJ1-3, the full variable domain is DVKVTQSSRYLVKRTGEKVFLECVQDMDHENMFWYRQDPGLGLRLIYFSYDVKMKEKGDIPEGYSVSREKKERFSLILESASTNQTSMYLCASSSQNSGNTIYFGEGSWLTVV.

The DNA of the CDR3 is TGTGCCAGCAGCGTGGGTGCAGTAAATGAGCAGTTCTTC. Residues: CASSVGAVNEQFF. The J gene is TRBJ2-1, the V gene TRBV9; the D is unclear. The V and J ends lost 2 bases and 7 bases respectively, with 10 bases between them. The CDR3 runs 13 residues. Germline V gene sequence: CDR1 SGDLS, CDR2 YYNGEE.